A single TCR beta chain is shown here with its context. The record originates from a study of blood T cell repertoires in COVID-19. Overall study: The study drew acute and convalescent COVID-19 samples from the United States, Italy and Spain. From T cells, B-cell-depleted T cells, or PBMCs came the material, which was cDNA or gDNA.

Per the study methods: Reference gene primer amplification yielded estimated nucleated cell counts. Assay: immunoSEQ multiplex PCR; the TCRdb copy retains only in-frame clones and omits some. From that table come the V and J calls and clone size; the DNA was used to work out D and trimming. Altogether about 400,000 clones are present, 80% to 90% being singletons, with the ten largest covering approximately 1.2%. The clonotype comes from a man aged 35-49 years with acute or convalescent COVID-19. Material: peripheral blood.

In DNA form, the CDR3 reads TGTGCCAGCAGTGAGAATAACGGGAATGAAAAACTGTTTTTT. Residues: CASSENNGNEKLFF. V and J are TRBV6-1 and TRBJ1-4; D is unresolved. The CDR3 extends over 14 amino acids. Germline V gives CDR1 MNHNS, CDR2 SASEGT. V was clipped by 3 bases and J by 5 bases, with 10 bases between them.